Following are 15 T cell receptor beta chains from one sample sequenced in a study of OX40 agonist ivuxolimab in advanced cancers. Measured with immunoSEQ multiplex PCR; TCRdb has only the in-frame clones, and not every one. There are some 48,000 clones in the sample; 84% occur only once, and approximately 20% lies in the top ten. The input for sequencing was CD4+ or CD8+ T cells sorted from blood, taken in a trial of the OX40 agonist ivuxolimab. These receptor sequences come from an adult with an advanced solid tumor such as melanoma, head and neck, liver or kidney cancer.

V usage is TRBV7-6 and J usage is TRBJ1-5; weak D call: TRBD1 (5 bases). Deletions cut 5 bases from V and 6 bases from J, with 14 bases between. Germline lookup yields CDR1 SGHVS and CDR2 FNYEAQ. CDR3 size: 14 residues. The CDR3 region is CASSQGGLGQPQHF. CDR3 in DNA: TGTGCCAGCAGCCAGGGAGGGCTTGGTCAGCCCCAGCATTTT. Combining the CDR3 with reference TRBV7-6 and TRBJ1-5 gives the whole variable domain GAGVSQSPRYKVTKRGQDVALRCDPISGHVSLYWYRQALGQGPEFLTYFNYEAQQDKSGLPNDRFSAERPEGSISTLTIQRTEQRDSAMYRCASSQGGLGQPQHFGDGTRLSIL.

Of note for this clone: This sample also contains other DNA sequences that code for the same CDR3. The chain couples TRBV6-5 to TRBJ1-5; 7 positions agree with TRBD1. The CDR3 contains 13 residues. CDR1 is MNHEY and CDR2 is SVGAGI in the germline V gene. The V and J ends lost 6 bases and 7 bases, in that order; junction bases with no gene match: 6. The CDR3 loop is CASSPGGGQPQHF. The CDR3 bases are TGTGCCAGCAGCCCAGGGGGGGGCCAGCCCCAGCATTTT.

The chain has TRBV5-1 and TRBJ2-7; unclear D gene. Germline V CDR1 and CDR2: SGHRS, YFSETQ. The CDR3 is made up of 13 amino acids. V dropped 4 bases and J dropped 3 bases, with 11 bases sitting between them. The CDR3 DNA reads as TGCGCCAGCAGCGAGACACAGAGCTACGAGCAGTACTTC. This gives the protein CASSETQSYEQYF.

The chain couples TRBV25-1 to TRBJ2-5; perhaps TRBD2 as D (7 bases). The CDR3 length is 18 residues. Per germline, CDR1 MGHDK and CDR2 SYGVNS. V lost 4 bases and J lost 2, with 23 bases in between. This chain's CDR3 is CASSGPMMRGGMQETQYF. In DNA form, the CDR3 reads TGTGCCAGCAGTGGACCGATGATGAGGGGGGGGATGCAAGAGACCCAGTACTTC.

This clone was detected a few times. Other DNA sequences from this sample encode an identical CDR3 as well. This sequence joins TRBV9 and TRBJ2-3, with 15 positions matching TRBD2. Germline assignment: CDR1 SGDLS and CDR2 YYNGEE. J gave up 4 bases and V 4 bases, and 4 bases lay outside the gene matches. The CDR3 totals 16 residues. CDR3 protein: CASSWTSGGASDTQYF. CDR3 in DNA: TGTGCCAGCAGCTGGACTAGCGGGGGGGCCTCAGATACGCAGTATTTT.

The table lists this clone with a few counts. The chain joins TRBV4-3 to TRBJ2-1, with D uncertain. The V and J ends lost 0 bases and 4 bases respectively, with 13 bases between them. CDR3 length: 16 amino acids. Germline V gene data show CDR1 as LGHNA and CDR2 as YSLEER. The CDR3 DNA is TGCGCCAGCAGCCAAGATAGTATGGTCGGTTACAATGAGCAGTTCTTC. Its protein is CASSQDSMVGYNEQFF.

This clone has ten or more counts. The chain links TRBV28 to TRBJ1-4, with 9 bases matching TRBD1. CDR3 length: 15 residues. Per germline, CDR1 MDHEN and CDR2 SYDVKM. V was pared by 4 bases and J by 5 bases, with 5 bases of the junction left unmatched. The CDR3: CASSSGTGPNEKLFF. CDR3 nucleotide sequence: TGTGCCAGCAGTTCCGGGACAGGGCCCAATGAAAAACTGTTTTTT.

The V gene is TRBV19, the J gene TRBJ2-1; weak D call: TRBD2 (6 bases). Germline V gene lookup returns CDR1 LNHDA and CDR2 SQIVND (reference sequence). V gave up 5 bases and J gave up 2 bases, with 10 bases separating them. This CDR3 is 14 amino acids long. The CDR3 DNA is TGTGCCAGTAGTCTCGGGGGTCCCTACAATGAGCAGTTCTTC. Translating gives CASSLGGPYNEQFF. Full variable domain (outside the CDR3, taken from reference TRBV19 and TRBJ2-1): DGGITQSPKYLFRKEGQNVTLSCEQNLNHDAMYWYRQDPGQGLRLIYYSQIVNDFQKGDIAEGYSVSREKKESFPLTVTSAQKNPTAFYLCASSLGGPYNEQFFGPGTRLTVL.

The J gene is TRBJ1-3, the V gene TRBV25-1; D is unclear. The V and J ends lost 6 bases and 0 bases respectively, with 12 bases between them. The CDR3 spans 15 residues. Per the germline V gene, CDR1 is MGHDK and CDR2 is SYGVNS. CDR3 coding DNA: TGTGCCAGCAGCTCATCGGAGTACTCTGGAAACACCATATATTTT. Amino acid sequence: CASSSSEYSGNTIYF.

The table lists this clone with a count of one. The V gene is TRBV6-4, the J gene TRBJ2-3; D gene unclear. This CDR3 is built from 15 residues. Per the germline V gene, CDR1 is MRHNA and CDR2 is SNTAGT. Trimming took off 5 bases at V and 2 bases at J, with 14 bases between the two ends. CDR3: CASSPIGRDTDTQYF. DNA for the CDR3: TGTGCCAGCAGTCCTATCGGTCGAGACACAGATACGCAGTATTTT.

The genes are TRBV7-2 and TRBJ2-7; 7 bases are shared with TRBD2. V shed 3 bases, J shed 4 bases, and the junction held 6 bases outside the gene matches. The germline CDR1 and CDR2 sequences are SGHTA and FQGNSA. The length of the CDR3 is 14 residues. CDR3 nucleotide sequence: TGTGCCAGCAGCTTCGGGGGGAAGGAATACGAGCAGTACTTC. Residues: CASSFGGKEYEQYF.

The chain carries TRBV5-5 and TRBJ1-2, with a weak D call TRBD1 (5 bases). This CDR3 spans 19 amino acids. Germline CDR1 SGHKS, CDR2 YYEKEE (reference sequence). V lost 4 bases, J lost 4 bases, and 29 bases lay in between. Here the CDR3 DNA reads TGTGCCAGCAGCCCAAGACGGGGGATTTCAATTAATCCTGCCTATGGCTACACCTTC. It specifies CASSPRRGISINPAYGYTF.

This clone was found a few times. V gene TRBV10-3 combines with J gene TRBJ2-7, with a weak D call TRBD2 (5 bases). The CDR3 loop spans 15 amino acids. Germline V gene lookup returns CDR1 ENHRY and CDR2 SYGVKD. V was cut by 0 bases and J by 4 bases, with 13 bases left in between. The CDR3 DNA sequence: TGTGCCATCAGTGAGTCTGATAGCGTTTTATACGAGCAGTACTTC. Protein: CAISESDSVLYEQYF.

This clone turned up a few times. J is TRBJ1-3 and V is TRBV7-9; D not resolved. The CDR3 is made up of 17 amino acids. The V gene lost 8 bases and the J gene lost 4 bases, with 24 bases spanning the gap. In germline, CDR1 is SEHNR, CDR2 FQNEAQ (reference sequence). CDR3 DNA sequence: TGTGCCAGCTTCGGGAGGGCCATCCGCTCTCCAGGAAACACCATATATTTT. Its translation is CASFGRAIRSPGNTIYF.

This chain links TRBV4-3 with TRBJ2-3; D not resolved. Deletions cut 1 base from V and 1 base from J, with 3 bases between. The CDR3 covers 13 residues. Looked up from germline, CDR1 is LGHNA and CDR2 is YSLEER. The CDR3 is CASSQGRTDTQYF. DNA of the CDR3: TGCGCCAGCAGCCAAGGCCGCACAGATACGCAGTATTTT.